This T cell receptor (beta chain) was recorded in a study of radiotherapy plus CTLA-4 blockade in lung cancer. Regarding the study as a whole: Radiotherapy with ipilimumab was followed by blood expansion of tumor-derived clones.

This clone has more than one count but fewer than ten. Its antigen is unidentified. Here immunoSEQ multiplex PCR was the method, and the copy in TCRdb shows in-frame clones only, minus some. The sample lists about 82,000 clones; 72% were seen once. The clonotype was recovered from a human donor with non-small cell lung cancer that progressed on radiotherapy plus ipilimumab. Sample: peripheral blood, taken from a patient treated with radiotherapy plus ipilimumab.

In DNA form, the CDR3 reads TGTGCCAGCTCACCAGGCCAAAAAACCTACGAGCAGTACTTC. It specifies CASSPGQKTYEQYF. The V gene is TRBV18, the J gene TRBJ2-7, with no clear D. The CDR3 has 14 residues. CDR1 is KGHSH and CDR2 is LQKENI in the germline V gene. The ends were cut back, 2 bases at V and 2 bases at J, with 10 bases in the middle.